The present T cell receptor (beta chain) was sequenced within a study of STAT3 mutations in large granular lymphocyte leukemia. The CDR3 runs 13 residues. Germline loops: CDR1 MNHNS, CDR2 SASEGT. V was trimmed by 4 bases and J by 1 base, leaving 5 bases between them. Assay: immunoSEQ multiplex PCR; the TCRdb copy retains only in-frame clones and omits some. The data show roughly 8,000 clones, 90% to 95% seen once. Study outcomes and limitations: Some patients had persisting codominant clonotypes that could mask small clones. In T-cell large granular lymphocyte leukemia, about half of patients showed multiple immunodominant subclonotypes. In 6 of 18 patients, new TCR clonotypes emerged after therapy. Variable sampling intervals and differing treatment regimens complicated linking therapy response to TCR clonal burden changes.

Remarks on this clone: The antigen remains unidentified.

The receptor was isolated from a middle-aged man with T-cell large granular lymphocyte leukemia. Some clones in this sample may be carry-over from other donors' samples. Sequenced input: peripheral blood mononuclear cells. The rearrangement uses TRBV6-1 and TRBJ1-5, with D hard to call. CDR3 DNA sequence: TGTGCCAGCAGTGTTAGGAGCAATCAGCCCCAGCATTTT. This codes for CASSVRSNQPQHF.